Below, 12 T cell receptor beta chains from the same sample are listed, as sequenced in a study of blood T cell repertoires in COVID-19. Some clones are missing from TCRdb's copy, which holds only in-frame ones; the method was immunoSEQ multiplex PCR. The sample lists around 500,000 clones; more than 75% were seen once. The specimen sequenced was PBMCs or T cells enriched from blood (not recorded which). The origin of the receptors is a woman aged 35 to 49 who had recovered from COVID-19.

The V call is TRBV19, the J call TRBJ1-5; perhaps TRBD1 as D (6 bases). Between the trimmed V and J ends, which lost 6 bases and 1 base, there was a span of 13 bases. The CDR3 loop spans 15 amino acids. CDR1 and CDR2 from the germline V gene are LNHDA and SQIVND (reference sequence). The CDR3 spells CASRPRGVSNQPQHF. In DNA, the CDR3 is TGTGCCAGTAGACCCAGGGGTGTGAGCAATCAGCCCCAGCATTTT.

There are a few counts of this clone. Different DNA sequences within this sample yield the same CDR3. The chain employs TRBV6-5 and TRBJ1-1; possible D gene TRBD1, 5 bases. V shed 5 bases and J shed 1 base, with 8 bases lying between them. Germline V lookup: CDR1 MNHEY, CDR2 SVGAGI. The CDR3 covers 13 residues. The chain's CDR3 is CASSTQGNTEAFF. Here the CDR3 DNA reads TGTGCCAGCAGTACCCAGGGGAACACTGAAGCTTTCTTT.

The rearrangement links TRBV10-3 to TRBJ1-2; 7 bases agree with TRBD1. This CDR3 contains 14 residues. Germline CDR1 and CDR2: ENHRY and SYGVKD. The J segment lost 0 bases and the V segment lost 8 bases, leaving 6 bases of the junction unmatched. Here the CDR3 reads CAIVGQKANYGYTF. The CDR3 DNA reads TGTGCCATCGTGGGACAGAAAGCTAACTATGGCTACACCTTC.

The chain has TRBV7-2 and TRBJ1-2; D remains ambiguous. The V end was cut by 7 bases, the J end by 5 bases, with 14 bases between. The CDR3 is 13 residues long. Germline CDR1 reads SGHTA; CDR2 reads FQGNSA. The CDR3 region is CASNSPGRYGYTF. The CDR3 DNA is TGTGCCAGCAACTCTCCGGGGAGATATGGCTACACCTTC.

V usage is TRBV10-1 and J usage is TRBJ2-7, with a possible D match to TRBD1 (6 bases). Between the trimmed V and J ends, which lost 4 bases and 3 bases, there was a span of 22 bases. There are 17 residues in the CDR3. The germline CDR1 and CDR2 sequences are WNHNN and SYGVQD (reference sequence). CDR3 sequence (DNA): TGCGCCAGCAGTGGTGGTAAGTTTTGGGGGACACTCTACGAGCAGTACTTC. Protein product: CASSGGKFWGTLYEQYF.

The chain carries TRBV27 and TRBJ1-2, with TRBD1 matching 10 bases. Looked up from germline, CDR1 is MNHEY and CDR2 is SMNVEV (reference sequence). This CDR3 comprises 15 residues. The V and J ends lost 5 bases and 3 bases, in that order; junction bases with no gene match: 6. Written as DNA, the CDR3 is TGTGCCAGCAGTATGGGACAGGGGCTGGACTATGGCTACACCTTC. It is translated as CASSMGQGLDYGYTF.

This chain uses TRBV9 with TRBJ2-3; TRBD1 matches at 7 bases. CDR3 size: 16 residues. Germline-derived CDR1 and CDR2 are SGDLS and YYNGEE. Trimming cost V 3 bases and J 4 bases; bases outside gene matches: 11. As DNA, the CDR3 is TGTGCCAGCAGCGAGGATCGGACAGGTCGGTCAGATACGCAGTATTTT. Translation gives CASSEDRTGRSDTQYF.

The rearrangement joins TRBV7-2 to TRBJ1-2; possibly TRBD1 for D (5 bases). Germline V gene sequence: CDR1 SGHTA, CDR2 FQGNSA. Trimming stripped 4 bases from V and 3 bases from J, with 24 bases between. This CDR3 has 18 amino acids. CDR3 sequence reads: CASSSRLNSGIRDYGYTF. The CDR3 nucleotides read TGTGCCAGCAGCTCTCGCTTAAACTCAGGGATCAGGGACTATGGCTACACCTTC.

V and J are TRBV18 and TRBJ2-7, with 7 positions matching TRBD1. This CDR3 has 15 residues. Trimming cost V 2 bases and J 1 base; bases outside gene matches: 5. Germline values: CDR1 KGHSH, CDR2 LQKENI. DNA of the CDR3: TGTGCCAGCTCACCATCTGACAGGGTTTCCTACGAGCAGTACTTC. Translation: CASSPSDRVSYEQYF.

This chain joins TRBV7-9 and TRBJ1-4, with D perhaps TRBD1 (5 bases). CDR1 is SEHNR, CDR2 FQNEAQ, per germline (reference sequence). This CDR3 spans 14 amino acids. Trimming left V 5 bases short and J 2 bases short, with 9 bases between. The CDR3 protein is CASSAGGTNEKLFF. The CDR3 DNA sequence: TGTGCCAGCAGCGCGGGGGGGACTAATGAAAAACTGTTTTTT.

The count of this clone is one. This chain uses TRBV6-8 with TRBJ1-1; TRBD1 is a possible D gene (5 bases). Germline assignment: CDR1 MNHGY and CDR2 SAAAGT. The CDR3 runs to 15 residues. Trimming cost V 5 bases and J 0 bases, with 13 bases left between them. The CDR3: CASSPSGGVNTEAFF. The DNA of the CDR3 is TGTGCCAGCAGTCCTAGTGGAGGGGTGAACACTGAAGCTTTCTTT.

The chain combines TRBV18 with TRBJ2-3; 11 bases align to TRBD2. The trim removed 4 bases at V and 1 base at J, leaving 4 bases unmatched. The CDR3 has 16 residues. Germline V gene lookup returns CDR1 KGHSH and CDR2 LQKENI. The CDR3 DNA reads as TGTGCCAGCTCACTCCTACTAGCGGGGGGCACAGATACGCAGTATTTT. This sequence encodes CASSLLLAGGTDTQYF.